These T cell receptor beta chains were read from a single sample in a study of regulatory T cells in long-lasting Graves disease. TCRdb passed the multiplex PCR reads through MiXCR, listing each CDR3 protein once. The table lists about 220,000 distinct CDR3 sequences, approximately 18% of them singletons. This sample also appeared in a second study, on T cells in Graves' hyperthyroidism and ophthalmopathy.

The sequences come from peripheral blood mononuclear cells (PBMCs), collected at new diagnosis, from a patient treated with antithyroid drugs. The origin of the receptors is a woman aged 25 to 45 with Graves disease. The CDR3 runs from the conserved cysteine through the conserved F or W. D genes are given only for firm matches. Clone size is shown for a subset of rows, as once, few, many or a class of expanded clone.

v_call: TRBV19; j_call: TRBJ1-6; d_call: -; clone_size: many; cdr3_nt: TGTGCCAGTAGTATAGATTCCAGAGGGGGTTCACCCCTCCACTTT; cdr3_aa: CASSIDSRGGSPLHF
v_call: TRBV7-9; j_call: TRBJ2-7; d_call: -; clone_size: many; cdr3_nt: TGTGCCAGCAGCTCCGGCACGTACGAGCAGTACTTC; cdr3_aa: CASSSGTYEQYF
v_call: TRBV25-1; j_call: TRBJ2-3; d_call: TRBD2; clone_size: -; cdr3_nt: TGTGCCAGCAGTGAGGGGCCTAGCGGGGGGGTAGGAGATACGCAGTATTTT; cdr3_aa: CASSEGPSGGVGDTQYF
v_call: TRBV24-1; j_call: TRBJ1-2; d_call: TRBD1; clone_size: once; cdr3_nt: TGTGCCACCAGTGATCAGACAGGGGGCAGCTATGGCTACACCTTC; cdr3_aa: CATSDQTGGSYGYTF
v_call: TRBV9; j_call: TRBJ2-3; d_call: -; clone_size: few; cdr3_nt: TGTGCCAGCAGCGTTGATGACGGCAGGACAGATACGCAGTATTTT; cdr3_aa: CASSVDDGRTDTQYF
v_call: TRBV19; j_call: TRBJ2-2; d_call: -; clone_size: many; cdr3_nt: TGTGCCAGTACCGATGGGCTTGGGGAGCTGTTTTTT; cdr3_aa: CASTDGLGELFF
v_call: TRBV11-2; j_call: TRBJ1-2; d_call: -; clone_size: many; cdr3_nt: TGTGCCAGCAGCTCGTGGGGGTCTAACTATGGCTACACCTTC; cdr3_aa: CASSSWGSNYGYTF
v_call: TRBV30; j_call: TRBJ1-2; d_call: TRBD1; clone_size: few; cdr3_nt: TGTGCCTGGAGTGCAAGACAGGGGGTTAACTATGGCTACACCTTC; cdr3_aa: CAWSARQGVNYGYTF
v_call: TRBV5-6; j_call: TRBJ1-1; d_call: -; clone_size: few; cdr3_nt: TGTGCCAGCAGCTTGGTGAGGGGCACTGAAGCTTTCTTT; cdr3_aa: CASSLVRGTEAFF
v_call: TRBV24-1; j_call: TRBJ2-1; d_call: -; clone_size: many; cdr3_nt: TGTGCCACCAGTGCGGTCCTGGCTTCCTACAATGAGCAGTTCTTC; cdr3_aa: CATSAVLASYNEQFF
v_call: TRBV11-2; j_call: TRBJ2-5; d_call: -; clone_size: once; cdr3_nt: TGTGCCAGCAGCTTAGCGAAAGGGCAGAAAGAGACCCAGTACTTC; cdr3_aa: CASSLAKGQKETQYF
v_call: TRBV5-1; j_call: TRBJ2-7; d_call: TRBD1; clone_size: -; cdr3_nt: TGCGCCAGCAGACTGGGACAGGGCGACTCCTACGAGCAGTACTTC; cdr3_aa: CASRLGQGDSYEQYF
v_call: TRBV6-1; j_call: TRBJ1-2; d_call: TRBD1; clone_size: many; cdr3_nt: TGTGCCAGCAGCCCCCGGGACAGGCCAAACGGCGACTATGGCTACACCTTC; cdr3_aa: CASSPRDRPNGDYGYTF
v_call: TRBV13; j_call: TRBJ2-7; d_call: TRBD2; clone_size: few; cdr3_nt: TGTGCCAGCAGCTTAGCTAGCGGGAGGGCCGAACACGAGCAGTACTTC; cdr3_aa: CASSLASGRAEHEQYF